This TCR beta chain was sequenced during a study of T cell responses to AZD1222 COVID-19 vaccine. Study findings and constraints: Females outnumbered males among donors, who were mostly white British; clonal diversity was possibly underestimated.

This CDR3 has 14 residues. The V end lost 0 bases, the J end lost 10 bases, and 18 bases lay between the germline ends. Germline values: CDR1 GTSNPN, CDR2 SVGIG (reference sequence). Data came from immunoSEQ multiplex PCR; TCRdb stores just in-frame clones and leaves some out. The table shows about 76,000 clones, with approximately 90% occurring only once. This clone is a singleton in its sample. The antigen remains undetermined. V and J are TRBV30 and TRBJ2-5; tentatively, D is TRBD1 (5 bases). This receptor was identified in an adult in good health. This specimen consisted of peripheral blood, obtained on day 0 of AZD1222 vaccination. Here the CDR3 DNA reads TGTGCCTGGAGTGTACCAGGGCCCCAGCTTTTCCAGTACTTC. Its translation: CAWSVPGPQLFQYF. Using reference TRBV30 and TRBJ2-5 for the parts outside the CDR3, the full variable domain is SQTIHQWPATLVQPVGSPLSLECTVEGTSNPNLYWYRQAAGRGLQLLFYSVGIGQISSEVPQNLSASRPQDRQFILSSKKLLLSDSGFYLCAWSVPGPQLFQYFGPGTRLLVL.